Listed below are T cell receptor beta chains from one sample, sequenced in a study of cytomegalovirus exposure and HLA in healthy donors. The repertoire was sequenced with immunoSEQ multiplex PCR; TCRdb's copy has only in-frame clones and lacks some. The top ten hold 2% to 2.5% of the sample, which has approximately 170,000 clones, around four fifths seen once. Specimen: PBMCs. All receptors come from a man younger than 45 in good health and CMV-seropositive. Each CDR3 is given with its conserved first and last residue. The size entry is marked missing in some rows and otherwise reads once, few, many or a size class.

abundance	v_gene	CDR3aa
.	TRBV13	CASRHRGGHPYEQYF
.	TRBV9	CASSLYSTPNTEAFF
.	TRBV5-4	CASSPIWGVSSYNEQFF
.	TRBV5-1	CASSWTRSLSDTQYF
.	TRBV5-6	CASSPDGGWNSPLHF
.	TRBV7-3	CASSFRPPGLAGGPGETQYF
once	TRBV11-3	CASSAGGTGFTGELFF
.	TRBV5-1	CASSADRGSNGYTF
.	TRBV27	CASSLLGTGLTDTQYF
.	TRBV15	CATSRGFPAGFAGYTF
.	TRBV11-2	CASSLVRTGGADEQYF
.	TRBV9	CASSAHPSRASLHF
.	TRBV29-1	CSVGLYEVETQYF
.	TRBV7-3	CASSFGTGVGTDTQYF
.	TRBV10-2	CASNPQGATQTGELFF
.	TRBV10-1	CASKLYSGQGLNSNQPQHF
.	TRBV19	CASSALAGALGNEQYF
.	TRBV27	CASSFAGAFNGYTF
.	TRBV30	CAWGDRGQQPQHF
.	TRBV7-6	CASSLEGQSYEQYF
.	TRBV5-1	CASSLVTGSTEAFF
.	TRBV7-9	CASSHRQETSTDTQYF
.	TRBV7-2	CASSRPGLAGVGTGELFF
.	TRBV21-1	CASSARDSRHSGNTIYF
.	TRBV10-3	CAISENRGNYNEQFF
.	TRBV19	CASSWTGGPSYEQYF
.	TRBV11-2	CASSLDRYEQFF
.	TRBV18	CASSPRDRVGTGANVLTF
few	TRBV4-3	CASSQAPAGQGRREQYF
.	TRBV7-6	CASSSGQGNSYEQYF
few	TRBV21-1	CANLQDRGTYEQYF
.	TRBV6-6	CASSPFSGVRSYEQYF
many	TRBV5-6	CASQDGVSYEQYF
once	TRBV19	CASSQQWGTGDSYEQYF
.	TRBV7-2	CASSLSKQETQYF